This T cell receptor (beta chain) was sequenced during a study of T-cell reconstitution after alpha-beta-depleted transplantation in children. Unique molecular identifiers were built into the TCRbeta library. TCRdb reprocessed the PCR reads with MiXCR, giving one entry per CDR3 protein. Seen here are hundreds of thousands of distinct CDR3 sequences, about a tenth observed once, and the top ten hold roughly a tenth. This clonotype was seen many times. V shed 6 bases and J shed 5 bases, with 13 bases lying between them. This CDR3 is 13 amino acids long. The sample here was PBMCs from the stem cell graft donor, taken from the stem cell graft. The TCR comes from a human donor who donated a stem cell graft to a child with SCID. The rearrangement links TRBV12-3 or TRBV12-4 to TRBJ2-5; D possibly corresponds to TRBD1 (6 bases). The CDR3 DNA reads as TGTGCCAGCAGATGGACAGTAGATGAGACCCAGTACTTC. Translation gives CASRWTVDETQYF.